This T cell receptor (beta chain) was sequenced during a study of T cell responses to AZD1222 COVID-19 vaccine. TCRdb's copy holds only in-frame clones and misses some; the assay was immunoSEQ multiplex PCR. The table includes about 130,000 clones, 65% to 90% detected once. The TCR originated in an adult who received the MenACWY meningococcal vaccine as a control. This specimen consisted of peripheral blood, obtained 28 days after the second dose of the MenACWY control vaccine.

The CDR3 region is CASSYSWTGVGNTIYF. The CDR3 DNA is TGTGCCAGCAGTTACTCGTGGACGGGGGTCGGTAACACCATATATTTT. The V and J genes are TRBV6-5 and TRBJ1-3, with D possibly being TRBD1 (5 bases). The V gene lost 0 bases and the J gene lost 7 bases, with 16 bases spanning the gap. The germline gives CDR1 MNHEY, CDR2 SVGAGI. This CDR3 region has 16 residues.